A single sample is the source of the 18 T cell receptor beta chains below, sequenced in a study of T cells expressing NK-cell markers. TCRdb reprocessed the 5' RACE reads and reports one entry per CDR3 protein, with no DNA. This sample's table has 350,000 to 400,000 distinct CDR3 sequences. Material for sequencing was blood T cells: a sorted CD56 or NKG2C T cell subset, CD4+ or CD8+ T cells, or bulk PBMC T cells (not recorded which). These receptors all stem from a woman aged 45-59 years in good health.

This chain joins TRBV10-3 and TRBJ2-1; with no DNA, the TCRdb D assignment of TRBD2 cannot be verified. Germline CDR1 reads ENHRY; CDR2 reads SYGVKD. The CDR3 extends over 14 amino acids. CDR3 protein: CAIMGTSGIHEQFF.

The chain uses TRBV7-9 and TRBJ2-3; TCRdb reports TRBD1, a call that lacks DNA to check it against. The CDR3 extends over 15 amino acids. Germline assignment: CDR1 SEHNR and CDR2 FQNEAQ (reference sequence). The CDR3: CASSSGDRELDTQYF. Full variable domain (outside the CDR3, taken from reference TRBV7-9 and TRBJ2-3): DTGVSQNPRHKITKRGQNVTFRCDPISEHNRLYWYRQTLGQGPEFLTYFQNEAQLEKSRLLSDRFSAERPKGSFSTLEIQRTEQGDSAMYLCASSSGDRELDTQYFGPGTRLTVL.

V and J are TRBV20-1 and TRBJ2-3; TCRdb proposes TRBD2, but this gene call is untestable without DNA. Germline CDR1 DFQATT, CDR2 SNEGSKA (reference sequence). The CDR3 has 19 residues. The CDR3 is CSARDQSLAGGGVTDTQYF.

The CDR3 loop is CASSSVRAWFF. The rearrangement links TRBV7-2 to TRBJ2-1; the TCRdb D gene call, TRBD2, has no DNA to confirm it. CDR1 is SGHTA, CDR2 FQGNSA, per germline. CDR3 length: 11 residues.

This chain links TRBV9 with TRBJ2-1; TCRdb gives TRBD1 as the D gene, but with no DNA this cannot be confirmed. Germline V CDR1 and CDR2: SGDLS, YYNGEE. The CDR3 covers 15 residues. The CDR3 reads CASSGSGVSYNEQFF. Combining the CDR3 with reference TRBV9 and TRBJ2-1 gives the whole variable domain DSGVTQTPKHLITATGQRVTLRCSPRSGDLSVYWYQQSLDQGLQFLIQYYNGEERAKGNILERFSAQQFPDLHSELNLSSLELGDSALYFCASSGSGVSYNEQFFGPGTRLTVL.

The V and J genes are TRBV20-1 and TRBJ2-3; the TCRdb call, TRBD2, lacks DNA for checking. Germline V gene data show CDR1 as DFQATT and CDR2 as SNEGSKA (reference sequence). The CDR3 totals 16 residues. The CDR3: CSALAREGPSTDTQYF.

The chain is built from TRBV7-6 and TRBJ2-5; TCRdb picks TRBD2, but there is no DNA to check that call. Germline CDR1 SGHVS, CDR2 FNYEAQ. The CDR3 sequence is 17 residues long. The CDR3 reads CASSSPWREGLGETQYF. Combining the CDR3 with reference TRBV7-6 and TRBJ2-5 gives the whole variable domain GAGVSQSPRYKVTKRGQDVALRCDPISGHVSLYWYRQALGQGPEFLTYFNYEAQQDKSGLPNDRFSAERPEGSISTLTIQRTEQRDSAMYRCASSSPWREGLGETQYFGPGTRLLVL.

The chain combines TRBV21-1 with TRBJ2-2; the D call from TCRdb, TRBD1, cannot be confirmed without DNA. TRBV21-1 is assigned pseudogene status. The CDR3 totals 16 residues. The CDR3 is CASSKGPGDYTGELFF.

The chain carries TRBV6-5 and TRBJ2-2. CDR1 is MNHEY and CDR2 is SVGAGI in the germline V gene. This CDR3 region has 15 residues. The CDR3 loop is CASSYATVGAGELFF.

The chain recombines TRBV4-1 with TRBJ2-1. This CDR3 contains 13 residues. The V gene's germline CDR1 is MGHRA and CDR2 YSYEKL. CDR3 region: CASSQEPFVEQFF.

CDR3: CASSSLLTEYQETQYF. This sequence joins TRBV7-9 and TRBJ2-5; TCRdb indicates TRBD2, and absent DNA this call remains unverified. CDR3 length equals 16 residues. Germline loops: CDR1 SEHNR, CDR2 FQNEAQ (reference sequence). Full variable domain (remainder filled in from reference TRBV7-9 and TRBJ2-5): DTGVSQNPRHKITKRGQNVTFRCDPISEHNRLYWYRQTLGQGPEFLTYFQNEAQLEKSRLLSDRFSAERPKGSFSTLEIQRTEQGDSAMYLCASSSLLTEYQETQYFGPGTRLLVL.

The chain joins TRBV5-1 to TRBJ2-1; absent DNA, TCRdb's TRBD2 call cannot be checked. The CDR3 totals 14 residues. Per germline, CDR1 SGHRS and CDR2 YFSETQ. CDR3 residues: CASSAELGLGEQFF.

The gene calls are TRBV20-1 and TRBJ2-1. Germline CDR1 is DFQATT and CDR2 is SNEGSKA (reference sequence). This CDR3 region has 16 residues. The chain's CDR3 is CSARGLTEDLYNEQFF.

This chain links TRBV12-3 or TRBV12-4 with TRBJ2-3; without DNA, the TCRdb call of TRBD2 cannot be checked. The CDR3 consists of 16 residues. The CDR3 is CASTGVTSVSTDTQYF.

The J gene is TRBJ2-2, the V gene TRBV24-1. Looked up from germline, CDR1 is KGHDR and CDR2 is SFDVKD. CDR3 size: 14 residues. CDR3 amino acids: CATSDQLFTGELFF.

V and J are TRBV29-1 and TRBJ1-1; the D call of TRBD1 rests on TCRdb alone, since no DNA is present to check it. CDR1 SQVTM and CDR2 ANQGSEA come from the germline V gene. This CDR3 region has 13 residues. The CDR3 here is CSVEGRGGNEAFF.

The chain couples TRBV20-1 to TRBJ2-5; TCRdb calls TRBD2, which cannot be checked without DNA. The CDR3 is 13 amino acids. Germline lookup yields CDR1 DFQATT and CDR2 SNEGSKA (reference sequence). CDR3 loop: CSALAGGEETQYF.

This chain uses TRBV27 with TRBJ2-1; TCRdb names TRBD2, which stays unverified in the absence of DNA. CDR1 and CDR2 (germline): MNHEY, SMNVEV (reference sequence). The CDR3 is 15 residues long. This CDR3 is CASSHRWASVDEQFF.